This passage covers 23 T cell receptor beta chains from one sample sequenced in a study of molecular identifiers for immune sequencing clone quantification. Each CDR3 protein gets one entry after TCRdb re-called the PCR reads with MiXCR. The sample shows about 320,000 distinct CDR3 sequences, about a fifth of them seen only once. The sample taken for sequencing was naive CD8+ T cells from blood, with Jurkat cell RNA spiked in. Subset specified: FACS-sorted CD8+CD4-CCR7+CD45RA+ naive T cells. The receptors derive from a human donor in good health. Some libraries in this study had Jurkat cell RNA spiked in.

CDR3 DNA: TGCGCCAGCAGCCAAGATCAAACAGGGAATGAAAAACTGTTTTTT. The encoded protein is CASSQDQTGNEKLFF. The rearrangement links TRBV4-1 to TRBJ1-4; tentatively, D is TRBD1 (6 bases). V was pared by 0 bases and J by 5 bases, with 10 bases between. This CDR3 has 15 amino acids. Germline V gene lookup returns CDR1 MGHRA and CDR2 YSYEKL.

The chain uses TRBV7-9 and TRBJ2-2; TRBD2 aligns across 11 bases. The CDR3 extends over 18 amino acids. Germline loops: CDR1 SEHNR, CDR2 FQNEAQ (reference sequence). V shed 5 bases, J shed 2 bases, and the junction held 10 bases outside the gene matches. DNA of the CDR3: TGTGCCAGCAGCCCCCGAGTAGCGGGAGGGAAAAACACCGGGGAGCTGTTTTTT. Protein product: CASSPRVAGGKNTGELFF.

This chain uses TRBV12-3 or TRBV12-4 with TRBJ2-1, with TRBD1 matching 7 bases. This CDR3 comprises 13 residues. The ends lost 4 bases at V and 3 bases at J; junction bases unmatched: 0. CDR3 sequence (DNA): TGTGCCAGCAGTTCAGGGGGCTACAATGAGCAGTTCTTC. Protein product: CASSSGGYNEQFF.

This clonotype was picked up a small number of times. CDR3 sequence: CASSLGGTGSYNEQFF. In DNA, the CDR3 is TGTGCCAGCAGCTTAGGGGGGACAGGGTCCTACAATGAGCAGTTCTTC. This chain uses TRBV11-2 with TRBJ2-1; 9 nucleotides line up with TRBD1. CDR1 SGHAT and CDR2 FQNNGV come from the germline V gene. The CDR3 totals 16 residues. Trimming took 1 base from V and 1 from J; bases not matched to a gene: 2. The complete variable domain, with remaining parts taken from reference TRBV11-2 and TRBJ2-1, reads EAGVAQSPRYKIIEKRQSVAFWCNPISGHATLYWYQQILGQGPKLLIQFQNNGVVDDSQLPKDRFSAERLKGVDSTLKIQPAKLEDSAVYLCASSLGGTGSYNEQFFGPGTRLTVL.

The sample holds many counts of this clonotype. CDR3 in DNA: TGCAGCGTTCTAAGGGGACAGGGGAACGGGGAGCTGTTTTTT. Its protein is CSVLRGQGNGELFF. J is TRBJ2-2 and V is TRBV29-1, with 10 nucleotides matching TRBD1. The J segment lost 7 bases and the V segment lost 5 bases, leaving 7 bases of the junction unmatched. Germline values: CDR1 SQVTM, CDR2 ANQGSEA. CDR3 length equals 14 residues.

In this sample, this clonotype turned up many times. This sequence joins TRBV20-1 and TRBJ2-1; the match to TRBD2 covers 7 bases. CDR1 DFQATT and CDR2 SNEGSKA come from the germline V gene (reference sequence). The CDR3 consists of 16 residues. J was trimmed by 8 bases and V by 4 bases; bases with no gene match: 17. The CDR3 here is CSATPLEGGARDEQFF. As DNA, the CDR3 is TGCAGTGCTACCCCCTTAGAGGGAGGGGCTCGCGATGAGCAGTTCTTC.

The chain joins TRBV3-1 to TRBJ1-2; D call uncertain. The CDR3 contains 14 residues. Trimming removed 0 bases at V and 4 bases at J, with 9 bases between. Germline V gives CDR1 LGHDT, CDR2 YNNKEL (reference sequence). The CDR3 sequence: CASSQERSLYGYTF. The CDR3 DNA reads TGTGCCAGCAGCCAAGAAAGGTCGCTCTATGGCTACACCTTC.

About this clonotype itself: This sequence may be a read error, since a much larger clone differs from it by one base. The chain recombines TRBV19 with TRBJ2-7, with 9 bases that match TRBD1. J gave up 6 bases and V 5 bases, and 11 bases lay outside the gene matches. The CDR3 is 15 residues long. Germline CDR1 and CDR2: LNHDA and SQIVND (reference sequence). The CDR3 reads CASSATGGLESEQYF. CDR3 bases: TGTGCCAGTAGTGCAACAGGGGGCTTGGAGAGCGAGCAGTACTTC.

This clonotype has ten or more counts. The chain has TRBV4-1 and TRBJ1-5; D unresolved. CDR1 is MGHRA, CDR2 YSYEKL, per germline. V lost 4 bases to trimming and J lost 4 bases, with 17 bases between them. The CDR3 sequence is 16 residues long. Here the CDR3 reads CASSLWAQGGNQPQHF. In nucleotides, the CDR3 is TGCGCCAGCAGCCTTTGGGCCCAAGGCGGGAATCAGCCCCAGCATTTT.

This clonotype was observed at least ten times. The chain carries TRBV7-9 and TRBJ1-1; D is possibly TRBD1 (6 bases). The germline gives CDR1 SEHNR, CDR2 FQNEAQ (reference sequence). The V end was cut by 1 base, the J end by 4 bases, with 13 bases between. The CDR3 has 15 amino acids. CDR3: CASSLGGLVGTEAFF. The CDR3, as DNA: TGTGCCAGCAGCTTAGGGGGGCTTGTAGGCACTGAAGCTTTCTTT.

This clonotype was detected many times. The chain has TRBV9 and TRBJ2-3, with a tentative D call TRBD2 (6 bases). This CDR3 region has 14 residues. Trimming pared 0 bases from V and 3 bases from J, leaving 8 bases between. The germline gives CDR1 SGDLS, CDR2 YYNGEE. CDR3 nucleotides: TGTGCCAGCAGCGTAGGACTAGAAACAGATACGCAGTATTTT. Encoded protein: CASSVGLETDTQYF. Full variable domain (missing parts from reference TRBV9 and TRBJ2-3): DSGVTQTPKHLITATGQRVTLRCSPRSGDLSVYWYQQSLDQGLQFLIQYYNGEERAKGNILERFSAQQFPDLHSELNLSSLELGDSALYFCASSVGLETDTQYFGPGTRLTVL.

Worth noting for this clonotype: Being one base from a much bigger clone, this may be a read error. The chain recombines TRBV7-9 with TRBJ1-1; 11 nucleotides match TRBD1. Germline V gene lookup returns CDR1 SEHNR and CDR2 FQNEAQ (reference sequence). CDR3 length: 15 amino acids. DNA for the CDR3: TGTGCCTGCAGCCCTCGGGACAGGGGGAGGTCTGAAGCTTTCTTT. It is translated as CACSPRDRGRSEAFF.

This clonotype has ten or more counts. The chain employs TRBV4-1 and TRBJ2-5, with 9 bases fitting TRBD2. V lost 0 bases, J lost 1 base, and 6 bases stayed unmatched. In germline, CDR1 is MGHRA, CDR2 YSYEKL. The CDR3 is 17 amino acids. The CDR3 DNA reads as TGCGCCAGCAGCCAAGATTTGGGGACTAGCCTCCAAGAGACCCAGTACTTC. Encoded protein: CASSQDLGTSLQETQYF.

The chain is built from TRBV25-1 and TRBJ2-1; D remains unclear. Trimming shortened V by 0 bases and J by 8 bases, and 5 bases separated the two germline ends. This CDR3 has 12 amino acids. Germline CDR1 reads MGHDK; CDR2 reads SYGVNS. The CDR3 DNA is TGTGCCAGCAGTGAATATGCGGATGAGCAGTTCTTC. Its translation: CASSEYADEQFF.

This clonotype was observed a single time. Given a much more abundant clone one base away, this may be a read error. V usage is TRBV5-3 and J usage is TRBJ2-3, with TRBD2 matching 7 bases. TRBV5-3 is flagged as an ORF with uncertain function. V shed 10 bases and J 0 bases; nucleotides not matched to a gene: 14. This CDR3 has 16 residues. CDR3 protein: CARSFGEGSSTDTQYF. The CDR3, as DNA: TGTGCCCGCAGCTTTGGGGAGGGGTCTAGCACAGATACGCAGTATTTT.

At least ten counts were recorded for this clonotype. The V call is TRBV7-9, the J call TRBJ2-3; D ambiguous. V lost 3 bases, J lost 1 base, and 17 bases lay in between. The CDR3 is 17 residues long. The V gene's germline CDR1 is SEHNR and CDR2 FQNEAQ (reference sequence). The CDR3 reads CASSFFPLRVGTDTQYF. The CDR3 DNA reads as TGTGCCAGCAGCTTTTTCCCCCTACGGGTTGGCACAGATACGCAGTATTTT.

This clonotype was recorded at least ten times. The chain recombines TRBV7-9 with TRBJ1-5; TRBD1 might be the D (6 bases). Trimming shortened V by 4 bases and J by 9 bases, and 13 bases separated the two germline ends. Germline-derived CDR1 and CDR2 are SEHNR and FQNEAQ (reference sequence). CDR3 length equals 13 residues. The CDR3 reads CASSSEGVGPQHF. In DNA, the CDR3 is TGTGCCAGCAGCTCAGAGGGGGTCGGGCCCCAGCATTTT.

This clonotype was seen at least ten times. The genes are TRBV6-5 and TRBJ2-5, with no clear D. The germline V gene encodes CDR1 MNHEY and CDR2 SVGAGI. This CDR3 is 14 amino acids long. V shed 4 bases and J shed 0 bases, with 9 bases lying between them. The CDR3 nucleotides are TGTGCCAGCAGTTCCGACCGGTACCAAGAGACCCAGTACTTC. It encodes CASSSDRYQETQYF.

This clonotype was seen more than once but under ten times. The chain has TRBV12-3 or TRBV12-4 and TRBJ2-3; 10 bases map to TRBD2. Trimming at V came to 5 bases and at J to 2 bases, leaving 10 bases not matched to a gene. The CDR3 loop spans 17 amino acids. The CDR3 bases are TGTGCCAGCAGTCCCTCTAGCGGGGGACACTACACAGATACGCAGTATTTT. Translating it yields CASSPSSGGHYTDTQYF.

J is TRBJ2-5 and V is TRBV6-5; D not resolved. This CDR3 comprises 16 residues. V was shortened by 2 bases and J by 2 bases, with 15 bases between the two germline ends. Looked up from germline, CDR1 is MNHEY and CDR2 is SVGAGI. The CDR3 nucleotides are TGTGCCAGCAGTTACCCCCCAGGCTCGGCACAAGAGACCCAGTACTTC. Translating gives CASSYPPGSAQETQYF.

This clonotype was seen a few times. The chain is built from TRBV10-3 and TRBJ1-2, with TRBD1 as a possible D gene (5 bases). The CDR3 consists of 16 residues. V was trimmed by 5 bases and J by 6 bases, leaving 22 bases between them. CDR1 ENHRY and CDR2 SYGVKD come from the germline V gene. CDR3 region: CAISQDASWGFDGYTF. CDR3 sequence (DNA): TGTGCCATCAGTCAAGACGCATCTTGGGGGTTCGATGGCTACACCTTC.

The CDR3 bases are TGTGCCACCAACAGGGAAGGGCCCGGAAACGCTGAAGCTTTCTTT. Translating it yields CATNREGPGNAEAFF. The chain links TRBV7-9 to TRBJ1-1, with D perhaps TRBD1 (6 bases). The germline V and J ends were trimmed by 10 bases and 6 bases, with 24 bases remaining between them. The CDR3 is made up of 15 amino acids. The V gene's germline CDR1 is SEHNR and CDR2 FQNEAQ (reference sequence).

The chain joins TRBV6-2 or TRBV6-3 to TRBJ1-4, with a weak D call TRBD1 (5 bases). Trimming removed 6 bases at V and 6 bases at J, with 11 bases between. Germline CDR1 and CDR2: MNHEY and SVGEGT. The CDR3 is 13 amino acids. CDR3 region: CASRIRDHEKLFF. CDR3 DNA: TGTGCCAGCAGGATCCGGGACCATGAAAAACTGTTTTTT.